This T cell receptor (beta chain) is from a study of blood T cells in healthy people across ages. This clonotype was seen a handful of times. Then a second PCR, running about 6 to 11 cycles, was carried out with a sample-barcoded 5' primer and a J-beta primer mix. MiXCR was run by TCRdb on the 5' RACE reads, yielding one entry per CDR3 protein. The table has approximately 1.5 million distinct CDR3 sequences, 40% to 45% seen once. The CDR3 is made up of 15 amino acids. Trimming at V came to 3 bases and at J to 6 bases, leaving 7 bases not matched to a gene. Germline V gives CDR1 SGHAT, CDR2 FQNNGV. The sequencing input was blood. This clonotype was obtained from a woman between 18 and 29 years old in good health. The V gene is TRBV11-2, the J gene TRBJ2-1; 8 nucleotides line up with TRBD1. CDR3 amino acids: CASSFAGQGINEQFF. CDR3 bases: TGTGCCAGCAGCTTTGCCGGACAGGGCATCAATGAGCAGTTCTTC.